This is a list of T cell receptor beta chains from one sample in a study of blood T cell repertoires in COVID-19. This table comes from immunoSEQ multiplex PCR, and its TCRdb copy is limited to in-frame clones, with some not included. The table records about 420,000 clones, around nine tenths of them present only once. The sequencing sample was made of peripheral blood. These receptors were collected from a man between 18 and 29 years old with COVID-19, enrolled during active disease. Each CDR3 is given with its conserved first and last residue. The D gene is left open where the match is weak. Clone size is stated in some rows and not others, as once, few, many or a class when expanded.

v_gene	d_gene	abundance	j_gene	CDR3nt	CDR3aa
TRBV6-5	-	many	TRBJ1-1	TGTGCCAGCAGTTGGGCCGGGACAAGTATGAACACTGAAGCTTTCTTT	CASSWAGTSMNTEAFF
TRBV5-1	TRBD1	once	TRBJ1-4	TGCGCCAGCAGCTCGGATCCGGACAGGGTCGGAAGTGAAAAACTGTTTTTT	CASSSDPDRVGSEKLFF
TRBV7-9	TRBD2	-	TRBJ2-7	TGTGCCAGCAGCCTAGGACTAGCGGGACCGGCCCCCTACGAGCAGTACTTC	CASSLGLAGPAPYEQYF
TRBV30	TRBD1	once	TRBJ2-7	TGTGCCTGGAGTCCACAGGGGGACGAGCAGTACTTC	CAWSPQGDEQYF
TRBV6-5	TRBD2	once	TRBJ2-3	TGTGCCAGCAGTTACGCGCGGGAGTGGACCACAGATACGCAGTATTTT	CASSYAREWTTDTQYF
TRBV19	-	-	TRBJ1-3	TGTGCCAGTATCTCGGGGGGGGCCCGAAACACCATATATTTT	CASISGGARNTIYF
TRBV19	-	-	TRBJ2-1	TGTGCCAGTAGTATATACTTCGCGGGCCTCTCCAATGAGCAGTTCTTC	CASSIYFAGLSNEQFF
TRBV11-2	-	-	TRBJ1-2	TGTGCCAGCAGCTTAGAGACAGGAACTAACTATGGCTACACCTTC	CASSLETGTNYGYTF
TRBV24-1	TRBD1	few	TRBJ2-3	TGTGCCACCAGTGATGGACAGGGACACACAGATACGCAGTATTTT	CATSDGQGHTDTQYF
TRBV3-1/TRBV3-2	TRBD1	-	TRBJ2-7	TGTGCCAGCAGCCAGTCGCACAGGGGAACTGACGAGCAGTACTTC	CASSQSHRGTDEQYF
TRBV11-3	-	-	TRBJ1-1	TGTGCCAGCAGCTTAGCTGGCAGAACTGAAGCTTTCTTT	CASSLAGRTEAFF
TRBV28	TRBD1	-	TRBJ1-5	TGTGCCAGTCGGTCCAGGGGGCGGAGGGCCCAGCATTTT	CASRSRGRRAQHF
TRBV7-9	TRBD2	-	TRBJ2-5	TGTGCCAGCAGCAATTACGGACTAGCGGGAGGAGAGACCCAGTACTTC	CASSNYGLAGGETQYF
TRBV27	TRBD2	-	TRBJ2-7	TGTGCCAGCAGTGTGTCAGGGAGGGACGAGCAGTACTTC	CASSVSGRDEQYF
TRBV13	TRBD1	once	TRBJ1-1	TGTGCCAGCAGCCATAATTCAGGGGGCGGCACTGAAGCTTTCTTT	CASSHNSGGGTEAFF
TRBV21-1	-	-	TRBJ1-2	TGTGCCAGCAGCAATCGTGGGTCCCCCGGGCAGTCGCGTGCGGCCGGGAATGGCTACACCTTC	CASSNRGSPGQSRAAGNGYTF
TRBV29-1	TRBD2	-	TRBJ2-3	TGCAGCGTTTCGACTAGCGAAGCAGATACGCAGTATTTT	CSVSTSEADTQYF
TRBV6-5	-	-	TRBJ1-1	TGTGCCAGCAGTTACTCGATTACCGGGAACACTGAAGCTTTCTTT	CASSYSITGNTEAFF
TRBV5-4	-	-	TRBJ2-3	TGTGCCAGCAGCTTGCATCCCGCGGAGATATCAGATACGCAGTATTTT	CASSLHPAEISDTQYF
TRBV30	-	-	TRBJ1-1	TGTGCCTGGAGTCCCTCGGGACTGATCACTGAAGCTTTCTTT	CAWSPSGLITEAFF
TRBV7-9	-	-	TRBJ1-3	TGTGCCAGCAGCCTAGGTTCGGGGGGCGCGGGAAACACCATATATTTT	CASSLGSGGAGNTIYF
TRBV5-1	-	once	TRBJ2-3	TGCGCCAGCAGCGCGGGGAGGCTCGGAGGCACAGATACGCAGTATTTT	CASSAGRLGGTDTQYF
TRBV7-9	TRBD1	-	TRBJ1-6	TGTGCCAGCAGCAGCCGGGACAGGTCAAATTCACCCCTCCACTTT	CASSSRDRSNSPLHF